The entry below gives a single T cell receptor (beta chain) sequence along with its context. Its antigen remains unidentified. This entry comes from a study of a mutant IDH1 vaccine in newly diagnosed glioma. Study-level information: The first vaccination came 4-6 weeks after radiotherapy alone, or with temozolomide cycles.

Trimming cost V 0 bases and J 0 bases, with 10 bases left between them. This CDR3 comprises 16 residues. From germline, CDR1 is LNHNV and CDR2 YYDKDF (reference sequence). Profiling relied on immunoSEQ multiplex PCR, and the TCRdb table lists in-frame clones only, not all of them. The repertoire has fewer than 70,000 clones, 70% to 90% of them found once; the top ten carry about 5%. As for time point: week 5, during vaccination. Each vaccine dose was 300 ug of mutant IDH1 20-mer peptide, with topical imiquimod. New WHO grade 3 or 4 astrocytomas that were IDH1-mutant and ATRX-lost had been found in donors.

The material sequenced was PBMCs, taken from a glioma patient whose treatment included an IDH1 peptide vaccine. The sequence was obtained from a woman aged 40 to 49 with glioma. The chain employs TRBV15 and TRBJ2-3; TRBD1 or TRBD2 may be the D gene (6 bases each). CDR3 sequence: CATSRERRGSTDTQYF. The CDR3 DNA reads as TGTGCCACCAGCAGAGAGAGGAGGGGGAGCACAGATACGCAGTATTTT.